These 30 T cell receptor beta chains originate from one sample sequenced in a study of spatial heterogeneity in lung cancer. TCRdb ran MiXCR on the 5' RACE reads and lists one entry per CDR3 protein. The sample yields approximately 44,000 distinct CDR3 sequences, roughly an eighth seen once. Time point: sample taken at primary tumor resection. This material consisted of PBMCs, taken at surgery. The receptors derive from a male donor with early-stage non-small cell lung cancer.

This clonotype appeared many times. This sequence joins TRBV2 and TRBJ2-2, with a possible D match to TRBD1 (6 bases). Germline CDR1 and CDR2: SNHLY and FYNNEI. Trimming shortened V by 9 bases and J by 5 bases, and 13 bases separated the two germline ends. The CDR3 runs 13 residues. The CDR3 protein is CARATGSTGELFF. The CDR3 DNA follows: TGTGCCAGAGCGACAGGCTCAACCGGGGAGCTGTTTTTT.

This clonotype has a handful of counts. The V call is TRBV6-4, the J call TRBJ2-3; D ambiguous. CDR3 length equals 15 residues. CDR1 and CDR2 from the germline V gene are MRHNA and SNTAGT. V shed 8 bases and J shed 0 bases, with 15 bases lying between them. The CDR3 sequence: CASGLTVGSTDTQYF. CDR3 sequence (DNA): TGTGCCAGCGGGCTCACGGTCGGTAGCACAGATACGCAGTATTTT.

The J gene is TRBJ1-6, the V gene TRBV27, with D unclear. CDR1 is MNHEY and CDR2 is SMNVEV in the germline V gene (reference sequence). V dropped 6 bases and J dropped 10 bases, with 16 bases sitting between them. This CDR3 has 14 residues. CDR3 region: CASSLRDRRSPLHF. CDR3 in DNA: TGTGCCAGCAGCCTCCGGGATCGGAGATCACCCCTCCACTTT.

This clonotype came up a few times. The chain employs TRBV7-2 and TRBJ2-1; 10 bases align to TRBD1. V shed 0 bases, J shed 3 bases, and the junction held 5 bases outside the gene matches. The CDR3 totals 17 residues. The germline V gene has CDR1 SGHTA and CDR2 FQGNSA. DNA for the CDR3: TGTGCCAGCAGCTTAGCGACAGGGGGCGCGGGCTACAATGAGCAGTTCTTC. Encoded protein: CASSLATGGAGYNEQFF.

In its sample, this clonotype was seen a few times. The rearrangement links TRBV12-3 or TRBV12-4 to TRBJ2-7; 11 nucleotides match TRBD2. The CDR3 has 16 residues. V dropped 0 bases and J dropped 3; count of bases not matched to a gene: 4. The CDR3 nucleotides are TGTGCCAGCAGTTTAGCCCCCACTAGCGGGAGCTACGAGCAGTACTTC. The encoded protein is CASSLAPTSGSYEQYF.

This clonotype was detected only a few times. The chain joins TRBV7-2 to TRBJ2-7; 7 bases are shared with TRBD1. In germline, CDR1 is SGHTA, CDR2 FQGNSA. Trimming cost V 3 bases and J 2 bases; bases outside gene matches: 4. The CDR3 is 14 amino acids. CDR3 sequence (DNA): TGTGCCAGCAGCTTCAGACAGGGCCCCTACGAGCAGTACTTC. Its translation: CASSFRQGPYEQYF.

The gene calls are TRBV3-1 and TRBJ2-7, with TRBD2 matching 7 bases. Germline V gene data show CDR1 as LGHDT and CDR2 as YNNKEL (reference sequence). V lost 1 base and J lost 6; bases outside the gene matches: 0. This CDR3 has 12 residues. CDR3 protein: CASSQGGSEQYF. The CDR3 DNA reads as TGTGCCAGCAGCCAAGGCGGGAGCGAGCAGTACTTC.

Only a few counts were recorded for this clonotype. This chain joins TRBV7-2 and TRBJ2-3; D may be TRBD2 (6 bases). Trimming cost V 0 bases and J 0 bases, with 10 bases left between them. Germline values: CDR1 SGHTA, CDR2 FQGNSA. The CDR3 is 16 amino acids. This chain's CDR3 is CASSLASGPSTDTQYF. The CDR3 coding sequence is TGTGCCAGCAGCTTAGCGAGCGGGCCTAGCACAGATACGCAGTATTTT.

The chain couples TRBV5-1 to TRBJ2-1; D remains unclear. Germline V gives CDR1 SGHRS, CDR2 YFSETQ. This CDR3 is 13 amino acids long. With 6 bases removed from V and 5 bases from J, the gap between germline ends came to 12 bases. CDR3 DNA: TGCGCCAGCAACTTAGAGACGCACAATGAGCAGTTCTTC. This sequence encodes CASNLETHNEQFF.

The table lists this clonotype with a few counts. The rearrangement links TRBV11-3 to TRBJ2-3, with 7 nucleotides matching TRBD2. Germline CDR1 SGHNT, CDR2 YENEEA. Trimming cost V 5 bases and J 4 bases; bases outside gene matches: 6. The CDR3 extends over 14 amino acids. The CDR3 loop reads CASSHGLDADTQYF. CDR3 in DNA: TGTGCCAGCAGCCATGGACTAGATGCAGATACGCAGTATTTT.

The chain recombines TRBV6-5 with TRBJ2-2; tentatively, D is TRBD1 or TRBD2 (5 bases each). The CDR3 is made up of 14 amino acids. Germline CDR1 reads MNHEY; CDR2 reads SVGAGI. V was trimmed by 4 bases and J by 1 base, leaving 7 bases between them. CDR3 nucleotide sequence: TGTGCCAGCAGTTGGGACCTGAACACCGGGGAGCTGTTTTTT. Protein sequence: CASSWDLNTGELFF.

The chain links TRBV2 to TRBJ1-5; weak D call: TRBD1 (6 bases). This CDR3 has 14 residues. The V and J ends lost 4 bases and 4 bases respectively, with 11 bases between them. From germline, CDR1 is SNHLY and CDR2 FYNNEI. The CDR3 DNA reads as TGTGCCAGCAGTGCCCGACAGGCAAATCAGCCCCAGCATTTT. Encoded protein: CASSARQANQPQHF.

The sample holds a few counts of this clonotype. The chain combines TRBV10-1 with TRBJ2-7, with D possibly matching TRBD1 (6 bases). Trimming took 1 base from V and 2 from J, leaving 12 bases between them. Germline V lookup: CDR1 WNHNN, CDR2 SYGVQD (reference sequence). There are 15 residues in the CDR3. The CDR3 sequence is CASSEFTGKTYEQYF. In DNA, the CDR3 is TGCGCCAGCAGTGAGTTCACAGGGAAGACCTACGAGCAGTACTTC.

The chain recombines TRBV29-1 with TRBJ2-7; D uncertain. The CDR3 totals 13 residues. CDR1 is SQVTM, CDR2 ANQGSEA, per germline. The V end was cut by 4 bases, the J end by 2 bases, with 12 bases between. The CDR3 DNA is TGCAGCGTTGGAAGGGAAGAAACCTACGAGCAGTACTTC. Translating it yields CSVGREETYEQYF.

V usage is TRBV6-2 or TRBV6-3 and J usage is TRBJ1-1, with a weak D call TRBD1 (6 bases). CDR3 length: 14 residues. The germline V gene encodes CDR1 MNHEY and CDR2 SVGEGT. Trimming cost V 6 bases and J 8 bases, with 19 bases left between them. The CDR3 DNA sequence: TGTGCCAGCAGCCGGGGCAGAGGACAGAGGGAAGCTTTCTTT. It codes for CASSRGRGQREAFF.

This clonotype was seen a handful of times. The CDR3 DNA follows: TGCAGTGCTAGCTCGATGATCCCCTACGAGCAGTACTTC. Translating gives CSASSMIPYEQYF. This chain connects TRBV20-1 to TRBJ2-7, with D uncertain. V gave up 3 bases and J gave up 2 bases, with 11 bases separating them. CDR1 is DFQATT and CDR2 is SNEGSKA in the germline V gene (reference sequence). The CDR3 extends over 13 amino acids.

This clonotype was counted between two and nine times. V and J are TRBV20-1 and TRBJ2-5, with D possibly TRBD2 on 5 matching bases. The CDR3 runs 15 residues. The V gene's germline CDR1 is DFQATT and CDR2 SNEGSKA (reference sequence). The V gene lost 1 base and the J gene lost 1 base, with 13 bases spanning the gap. The CDR3 region is CSARAPRGLQETQYF. CDR3 DNA: TGCAGTGCTAGAGCTCCCCGAGGGCTCCAAGAGACCCAGTACTTC.

The rearrangement joins TRBV7-2 to TRBJ1-5; 9 bases are a match to TRBD1. V gave up 4 bases and J gave up 7 bases; unmatched junction bases: 8. This CDR3 contains 15 residues. Germline assignment: CDR1 SGHTA and CDR2 FQGNSA. The CDR3 DNA is TGTGCCAGCAGCTGGCGGACAGGGGAAGGCCAGCCCCAGCATTTT. This encodes CASSWRTGEGQPQHF.

The table lists this clonotype with a few counts. CDR3 amino acids: CASSRNPSGVDTQYF. CDR3 in DNA: TGTGCCAGCAGCCGGAATCCTAGCGGGGTAGATACGCAGTATTTT. The chain couples TRBV3-1 to TRBJ2-3; 9 bases match TRBD2. After removal of 4 bases from V and 5 bases from J, the junction contained 7 bases not matched to a gene. This CDR3 has 15 residues. CDR1 and CDR2 from the germline V gene are LGHDT and YNNKEL (reference sequence).

V usage is TRBV7-9 and J usage is TRBJ2-7; the D gene is possibly TRBD2 (5 bases). CDR1 SEHNR and CDR2 FQNEAQ come from the germline V gene (reference sequence). The CDR3 covers 14 residues. V was trimmed by 3 bases and J by 3 bases, leaving 12 bases between them. The CDR3 protein is CASSLGSFLYEQYF. CDR3 nucleotide sequence: TGTGCCAGCAGCTTGGGGAGTTTCCTCTACGAGCAGTACTTC.

The chain links TRBV28 to TRBJ2-7; 7 bases agree with TRBD1. Germline loops: CDR1 MDHEN, CDR2 SYDVKM. V dropped 3 bases and J dropped 5; count of bases not matched to a gene: 16. The CDR3 is 17 amino acids. CDR3 DNA sequence: TGTGCCAGCAGTTTCCACCTAGACAGGGCTTTCGACCACGAGCAGTACTTC. This translates into CASSFHLDRAFDHEQYF.

The J gene is TRBJ2-2, the V gene TRBV29-1, with D possibly TRBD1 on 5 matching bases. The CDR3 covers 13 residues. Between the trimmed V and J ends, which lost 3 bases and 5 bases, there was a span of 10 bases. Per the germline V gene, CDR1 is SQVTM and CDR2 is ANQGSEA. CDR3 bases: TGCAGCGTTGAGAAGGACACTACCGGGGAGCTGTTTTTT. Its protein product is CSVEKDTTGELFF.

The chain carries TRBV3-1 and TRBJ2-1, with 11 bases identical to TRBD2. J was trimmed by 0 bases and V by 4 bases; bases with no gene match: 8. Germline CDR1 reads LGHDT; CDR2 reads YNNKEL (reference sequence). CDR3 length: 18 residues. Here the CDR3 DNA reads TGTGCCAGCAGCCCCCGGGGTAGCGGGGGGGACTCCTACAATGAGCAGTTCTTC. Amino acid sequence: CASSPRGSGGDSYNEQFF.

This clonotype was recorded a few times. V is TRBV10-3 and J is TRBJ2-5; 8 nucleotides align to TRBD2. The trim removed 6 bases at V and 1 base at J, leaving 7 bases unmatched. Germline V gives CDR1 ENHRY, CDR2 SYGVKD. The CDR3 loop spans 15 amino acids. Written as DNA, the CDR3 is TGTGCCATCAGCGGCTTAGCGGGGAGCCAAGAGACCCAGTACTTC. It codes for CAISGLAGSQETQYF.

This clonotype showed up many times. The chain combines TRBV20-1 with TRBJ2-4; D is unclear. The CDR3 is made up of 12 amino acids. The V gene lost 2 bases and the J gene lost 0 bases, with 2 bases spanning the gap. Germline CDR1 and CDR2: DFQATT and SNEGSKA (reference sequence). The CDR3 region has the DNA TGCAGTGCTAGAATAGCCAAAAACATTCAGTACTTC. Its translation is CSARIAKNIQYF.

At least ten counts were recorded for this clonotype. The chain uses TRBV28 and TRBJ1-2; D remains ambiguous. Per germline, CDR1 MDHEN and CDR2 SYDVKM. V dropped 4 bases and J dropped 0 bases, with 6 bases sitting between them. CDR3 size: 13 residues. CDR3 DNA sequence: TGTGCCAGCAGTTATCCCGCTAACTATGGCTACACCTTC. Protein product: CASSYPANYGYTF.

This clonotype was detected ten times or more. The CDR3 DNA sequence: TGTGCCAGCAACCAGATGAGGAACACTGAAGCTTTCTTT. Translation: CASNQMRNTEAFF. The chain employs TRBV6-6 and TRBJ1-1, with no clear D. Germline-derived CDR1 and CDR2 are MNHNY and SVGAGI (reference sequence). Deletions cut 7 bases from V and 1 base from J, with 10 bases between. The CDR3 is 13 residues long.

This clonotype was detected many times. The chain links TRBV11-1 to TRBJ2-7; D unclear. The V gene lost 1 base and the J gene lost 6 bases, with 10 bases spanning the gap. CDR1 is SGHAT and CDR2 is FQDESV in the germline V gene (reference sequence). The CDR3 has 13 residues. DNA of the CDR3: TGTGCCAGCAGCTTAGAAAGAATGGGCGAGCAGTACTTC. Encoded protein: CASSLERMGEQYF.

DNA for the CDR3: TGTGCCAGCAGCCCCGGATCAGTGGGGAACGAGCAGTTCTTC. Residues: CASSPGSVGNEQFF. This sequence joins TRBV7-2 and TRBJ2-1; D gene uncertain. The germline V and J ends were trimmed by 5 bases and 10 bases, with 18 bases remaining between them. The germline gives CDR1 SGHTA, CDR2 FQGNSA. The CDR3 sequence is 14 residues long.

The chain couples TRBV6-6 to TRBJ2-5, with D tentatively TRBD1 (6 bases). CDR1 is MNHNY and CDR2 is SVGAGI in the germline V gene (reference sequence). This CDR3 region has 14 residues. V was clipped by 2 bases and J by 5 bases, with 12 bases between them. The CDR3, as DNA: TGTGCCAGCAGTTACGCGGCAGGGGAGGAGACCCAGTACTTC. Translating it yields CASSYAAGEETQYF.